This TCR beta chain was captured by sequencing in a study of cytomegalovirus exposure and HLA in healthy donors. General study findings and limits: Cytomegalovirus-associated status was assigned to about 170 TCR beta chains. Further analysis was carried out later, and it showed several of the most significant clusters appearing linked to common viral pathogens. TCR beta V segments were, for the most part, productive about 87% or about 30% of the time in an earlier analysis.

This clone was seen only a few times. The antigen is undetermined. From germline, CDR1 is MNHNS and CDR2 SASEGT. With 3 bases clipped from V and 7 bases from J, the junction kept 6 bases outside the gene matches. CDR3 size: 15 residues. 13 Jbeta primers and 60 Vbeta primers were used for the PCR. The protocol was immunoSEQ multiplex PCR, while the TCRdb copy is restricted to in-frame clones and leaves out a portion. The sample contains some 60,000 clones, around 87% of which appear only once. The sample taken for sequencing was PBMCs. The chain recombines TRBV6-1 with TRBJ2-1; TRBD2 matches at 10 bases. The origin of this receptor is a man aged 18 to 29 in good health and CMV-seronegative. CDR3 loop: CASSDAAGGVNEQFF. In DNA form, the CDR3 reads TGTGCCAGCAGTGACGCAGCGGGGGGGGTTAATGAGCAGTTCTTC.